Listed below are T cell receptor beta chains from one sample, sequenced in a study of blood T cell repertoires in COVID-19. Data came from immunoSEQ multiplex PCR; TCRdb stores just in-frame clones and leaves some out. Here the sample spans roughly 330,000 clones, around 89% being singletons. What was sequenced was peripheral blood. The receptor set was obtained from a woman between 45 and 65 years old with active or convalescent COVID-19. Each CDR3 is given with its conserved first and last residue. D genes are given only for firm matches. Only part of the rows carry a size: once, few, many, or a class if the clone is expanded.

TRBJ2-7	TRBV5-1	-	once	CASSLGVGTEQYF	TGCGCCAGCAGCTTGGGGGTTGGGACAGAGCAGTACTTC
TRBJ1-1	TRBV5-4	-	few	CASSLTGRGEAFF	TGTGCCAGCAGCCTAACAGGGAGGGGTGAAGCTTTCTTT
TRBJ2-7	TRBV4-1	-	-	CASSQVLAGDHEQYF	TGCGCCAGCAGCCAAGTTTTGGCAGGGGACCACGAGCAGTACTTC
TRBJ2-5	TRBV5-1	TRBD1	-	CASSSQTGGMGETQYF	TGCGCCAGCAGCAGCCAAACAGGGGGAATGGGGGAGACCCAGTACTTC
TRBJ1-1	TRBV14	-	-	CASSDKSRNTEAFF	TGTGCCAGCAGCGACAAATCGCGGAACACTGAAGCTTTCTTT
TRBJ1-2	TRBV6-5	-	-	CASSYSITGYGYTF	TGTGCCAGCAGTTACTCGATAACCGGCTATGGCTACACCTTC
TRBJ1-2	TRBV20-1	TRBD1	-	CSASRGLRYGYTF	TGCAGTGCGAGTAGGGGGCTTCGTTATGGCTACACCTTC
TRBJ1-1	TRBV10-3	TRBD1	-	CAISRDRENRDTEAFF	TGTGCCATCAGCCGGGACAGGGAGAACAGGGACACTGAAGCTTTCTTT
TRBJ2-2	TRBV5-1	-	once	CASRLGQGNTGELFF	TGCGCCAGCAGACTCGGTCAGGGAAACACCGGGGAGCTGTTTTTT
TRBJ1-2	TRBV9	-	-	CASSFSGRGEAGYTF	TGTGCCAGCAGCTTTAGCGGGAGGGGAGAAGCTGGCTACACCTTC
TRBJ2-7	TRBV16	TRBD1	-	CASSPRNRGYEQYF	TGTGCCAGCAGCCCCAGGAACAGGGGCTACGAGCAGTACTTC
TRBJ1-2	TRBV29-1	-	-	CSVGGGPYGYTF	TGCAGCGTTGGGGGGGGACCCTATGGCTACACCTTC
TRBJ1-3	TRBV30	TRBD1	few	CATSRGEPGQRKRNTIYF	TGTGCCACCTCAAGGGGCGAACCGGGACAGAGGAAGAGAAACACCATATATTTT
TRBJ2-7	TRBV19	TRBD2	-	CASSISGGNYEQYF	TGTGCCAGTAGTATTAGCGGGGGAAACTACGAGCAGTACTTC
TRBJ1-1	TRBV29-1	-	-	CSVNRGTEAFF	TGCAGCGTCAATCGGGGTACTGAAGCTTTCTTT
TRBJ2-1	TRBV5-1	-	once	CASYARGMQFF	TGCGCCAGCTACGCCCGAGGCATGCAGTTCTTC
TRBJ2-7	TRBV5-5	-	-	CASVEGVSYEQYF	TGTGCCAGCGTCGAGGGGGTCTCCTACGAGCAGTACTTC